This T cell receptor (beta chain) was captured in a study of cytotoxic CD8 clonotypes in ibrutinib-treated CLL. Overall study context: Response samples were obtained once patients had received a median around 12 months of treatment, range 6 to 36. Productive templates per sample averaged about 260,000; productive rearrangements, about 89,000. The study's findings and limits: Pretreatment clonality was elevated relative to age-matched healthy donors and paralleled circulating CD8+ T-cell counts.

Libraries were prepared by immunoSEQ multiplex PCR; TCRdb keeps only in-frame clonotypes and omits some of them. This table holds roughly 38,000 clones, approximately 48% found once. V was pared by 4 bases and J by 6 bases, with 15 bases between. Germline V lookup: CDR1 PRHDT, CDR2 FYEKMQ (reference sequence). There are 15 residues in the CDR3. About this clone: Its antigen remains unidentified.

The material was PBMCs, obtained before ibrutinib treatment. The clonotype originates from a human donor with chronic lymphocytic leukemia. The chain employs TRBV13 and TRBJ2-2; D uncertain. The CDR3 DNA reads as TGTGCCAGCAGCTCCCCGTGGGTCTCTGCCGGGGAGCTGTTTTTT. Residues: CASSSPWVSAGELFF.